The TCR beta chain under discussion was sequenced for a study of blood T cell repertoires in COVID-19. Germline CDR1 reads SGHTA; CDR2 reads FQGTGA. V was pared by 6 bases and J by 15 bases, with 22 bases between. This CDR3 region has 13 residues. This clone showed up just a few times. The method was immunoSEQ multiplex PCR; TCRdb's version includes in-frame clones alone and lacks a portion of them. The repertoire holds fewer than 150,000 clones, with 82% as singletons. The sample consisted of peripheral blood. The TCR sequence derives from a woman older than 75 with acute or convalescent COVID-19. The chain recombines TRBV7-3 with TRBJ2-3; the D gene is possibly TRBD2 (5 bases). The CDR3 loop reads CASSYNPGGAVYF. DNA for the CDR3: TGTGCCAGCAGTTACAACCCAGGAGGTGCAGTCTATTTT.